The 19 T cell receptor beta chains below all came from one sample that was sequenced in a study of identical twins. A single record per CDR3 protein comes from TCRdb applying MiXCR to the 5' RACE reads. The sample carries around 480,000 distinct CDR3 sequences, roughly an eighth recorded once. These same records also appear under a second study, on yellow fever vaccine responses in identical twins.

The specimen was CD4+ T cells sorted from blood. The source of these receptors is a woman aged 18-35 years in good health.

The chain carries TRBV5-1 and TRBJ2-1, with TRBD1 identical over 11 bases. The CDR3 length is 14 residues. Unmatched junction bases numbered 10, after V lost 7 bases and J lost 10 bases. The V gene's germline CDR1 is SGHRS and CDR2 YFSETQ. CDR3 region: CASDADRGRGEQFF. The CDR3 DNA reads as TGCGCCAGCGACGCGGACAGGGGGCGCGGGGAGCAGTTCTTC.

This clonotype was observed a few times. The chain recombines TRBV7-2 with TRBJ2-5; 8 bases agree with TRBD1. Germline V lookup: CDR1 SGHTA, CDR2 FQGNSA. The CDR3 is 14 amino acids. V lost 6 bases, J lost 2 bases, and 5 bases stayed unmatched. The DNA for the CDR3 is TGTGCCAGCAGAAAGGGACAGGCACAAGAGACCCAGTACTTC. Amino acids: CASRKGQAQETQYF.

In this sample, this clonotype turned up a few times. The rearrangement links TRBV5-1 to TRBJ2-1; 10 bases match TRBD2. Trimming removed 4 bases from V and 8 bases from J; junction bases left unmatched: 9. Looked up from germline, CDR1 is SGHRS and CDR2 is YFSETQ. This CDR3 is 15 amino acids long. CDR3 DNA sequence: TGCGCCAGCAGCCGGGATAGCGGGGGGCCCGATGAGCAGTTCTTC. It codes for CASSRDSGGPDEQFF.

This clonotype was seen a few times. The rearrangement joins TRBV15 to TRBJ2-7; D is undetermined. The CDR3 totals 14 residues. Germline lookup yields CDR1 LNHNV and CDR2 YYDKDF (reference sequence). Trimming cost V 1 base and J 0 bases, with 7 bases left between them. CDR3 in DNA: TGTGCCACCAGCAGAGCCAGGAGCTCCTACGAGCAGTACTTC. Translating it yields CATSRARSSYEQYF.

The rearrangement uses TRBV5-6 and TRBJ1-1; 10 bases are a match to TRBD1. Germline V gene data show CDR1 as SGHDT and CDR2 as YYEEEE. After removal of 2 bases from V and 5 bases from J, the junction contained 6 bases not matched to a gene. The CDR3 runs 15 residues. CDR3 protein: CASSFGTGVVTEAFF. The CDR3 bases are TGTGCCAGCAGCTTTGGGACAGGGGTTGTTACTGAAGCTTTCTTT.

V and J are TRBV7-9 and TRBJ2-3; maybe TRBD1 (6 bases). Germline loops: CDR1 SEHNR, CDR2 FQNEAQ (reference sequence). Trimming pared 5 bases from V and 0 bases from J, leaving 15 bases between. CDR3 length: 16 residues. The CDR3 sequence is CASSTGTGLSTDTQYF. The DNA for the CDR3 is TGTGCCAGCAGCACAGGGACGGGGCTGAGCACAGATACGCAGTATTTT.

V usage is TRBV6-2 or TRBV6-3 and J usage is TRBJ1-1; D not resolved. Germline V gives CDR1 MNHEY, CDR2 SVGEGT. CDR3 length: 15 residues. Between the trimmed V and J ends, which lost 2 bases and 1 base, there was a span of 11 bases. CDR3 region: CASSYALTPNTEAFF. The CDR3 bases are TGTGCCAGCAGTTACGCGCTGACTCCGAACACTGAAGCTTTCTTT.

This clonotype was found many times. The gene calls are TRBV11-2 and TRBJ1-1; D is possibly TRBD1 (6 bases). The CDR3 runs 15 residues. The germline V gene has CDR1 SGHAT and CDR2 FQNNGV. The V end lost 7 bases, the J end lost 5 bases, and 20 bases lay between the germline ends. This CDR3 reads CASTLNTGIGTEAFF. The CDR3 nucleotides read TGTGCCAGCACCCTTAACACAGGGATTGGGACTGAAGCTTTCTTT. Complete variable domain (other parts from reference TRBV11-2 and TRBJ1-1): EAGVAQSPRYKIIEKRQSVAFWCNPISGHATLYWYQQILGQGPKLLIQFQNNGVVDDSQLPKDRFSAERLKGVDSTLKIQPAKLEDSAVYLCASTLNTGIGTEAFFGQGTRLTVV.

V gene TRBV6-5 combines with J gene TRBJ2-7; D call uncertain. This CDR3 comprises 11 residues. The germline CDR1 and CDR2 sequences are MNHEY and SVGAGI. V lost 5 bases and J lost 6, with 8 bases in between. CDR3 in DNA: TGTGCCAGCAGTAGTCCCGTCGAGCAGTACTTC. Protein product: CASSSPVEQYF.

This clonotype turned up a few times. V and J are TRBV28 and TRBJ1-6; D unclear. This CDR3 comprises 15 residues. CDR1 is MDHEN, CDR2 SYDVKM, per germline. The germline V and J ends were trimmed by 2 bases and 8 bases, with 13 bases remaining between them. The CDR3 DNA is TGTGCCAGCAGTTTAAGGGCAGGAGTGGATTCACCCCTCCACTTT. Its translation: CASSLRAGVDSPLHF.

This clonotype showed up just a few times. This sequence joins TRBV6-5 and TRBJ1-2; D not certain. The V end was cut by 0 bases, the J end by 2 bases, with 13 bases between. CDR1 MNHEY and CDR2 SVGAGI come from the germline V gene. This CDR3 is built from 16 residues. This chain's CDR3 is CASSYSAGNRNYGYTF. For the CDR3, the DNA is TGTGCCAGCAGTTACTCTGCGGGGAACAGAAACTATGGCTACACCTTC.

The rearrangement uses TRBV9 and TRBJ2-1; D is perhaps TRBD1 (6 bases). CDR3 length: 14 amino acids. The germline CDR1 and CDR2 sequences are SGDLS and YYNGEE. V gave up 4 bases and J gave up 4 bases, with 12 bases separating them. CDR3 protein: CASSTGPAYNEQFF. The DNA for the CDR3 is TGTGCCAGCAGCACAGGGCCAGCTTACAATGAGCAGTTCTTC. Full variable domain (remainder filled in from reference TRBV9 and TRBJ2-1): DSGVTQTPKHLITATGQRVTLRCSPRSGDLSVYWYQQSLDQGLQFLIQYYNGEERAKGNILERFSAQQFPDLHSELNLSSLELGDSALYFCASSTGPAYNEQFFGPGTRLTVL.

This clonotype was seen many times. The DNA for the CDR3 is TGTGCCAGCTCACCAGGGGACAGGAAGATCTATGGCTACACCTTC. Translating gives CASSPGDRKIYGYTF. The chain is built from TRBV18 and TRBJ1-2; 8 bases agree with TRBD1. Unmatched junction bases numbered 6, after V lost 2 bases and J lost 4 bases. CDR3 size: 15 residues. Germline loops: CDR1 KGHSH, CDR2 LQKENI.

This chain connects TRBV7-2 to TRBJ2-7, with 8 bases lining up with TRBD2. The junction had 10 bases not matched to a gene; V was cut back by 6 bases and J by 3 bases. Germline CDR1 reads SGHTA; CDR2 reads FQGNSA. The CDR3 extends over 15 amino acids. The CDR3 DNA reads TGTGCCAGCAGTTATGCCGGGACTAGTCGCTACGAGCAGTACTTC. This gives the protein CASSYAGTSRYEQYF.

This clonotype was seen a handful of times. V is TRBV20-1 and J is TRBJ2-7; TRBD1 is a possible D gene (6 bases). V was pared by 5 bases and J by 1 base, with 9 bases between. Germline-derived CDR1 and CDR2 are DFQATT and SNEGSKA (reference sequence). The CDR3 spans 12 residues. This CDR3 is CSAAGVSYEQYF. The CDR3 DNA is TGCAGTGCTGCAGGGGTTTCCTACGAGCAGTACTTC.

V is TRBV14 and J is TRBJ2-7, with D unresolved. This CDR3 is built from 12 residues. Germline CDR1 SGHDN, CDR2 FVKESK. Trimming took 3 bases from V and 10 from J, leaving 13 bases between them. The chain's CDR3 is CASSQTQALQYF. The CDR3 bases are TGTGCCAGCAGCCAGACACAAGCTCTACAGTACTTC.

The chain recombines TRBV30 with TRBJ2-5; no reliable D call. V gave up 2 bases and J gave up 2 bases, with 12 bases separating them. The CDR3 sequence is 14 residues long. Germline V CDR1 and CDR2: GTSNPN, SVGIG (reference sequence). The CDR3: CAWSMGFLQETQYF. CDR3 bases: TGTGCCTGGAGTATGGGGTTCTTACAAGAGACCCAGTACTTC.

For the CDR3, the DNA is TGTGCCAGCAGCTTGCAGGGTTTTACCTCCTACGAGCAGTACTTC. Protein: CASSLQGFTSYEQYF. V and J are TRBV5-6 and TRBJ2-7; a weak D match, TRBD1 (5 bases). From germline, CDR1 is SGHDT and CDR2 YYEEEE. The V gene lost 1 base and the J gene lost 0 bases, with 11 bases spanning the gap. This CDR3 contains 15 residues. The variable domain in full, completed from reference TRBV5-6 and TRBJ2-7, reads DAGVTQSPTHLIKTRGQQVTLRCSPKSGHDTVSWYQQALGQGPQFIFQYYEEEERQRGNFPDRFSGHQFPNYSSELNVNALLLGDSALYLCASSLQGFTSYEQYFGPGTRLTVT.

V gene TRBV4-2 combines with J gene TRBJ1-1; 8 nucleotides line up with TRBD1. Germline values: CDR1 LGHNA, CDR2 YNFKEQ. This CDR3 is 13 amino acids long. Unmatched junction bases numbered 6, after V lost 8 bases and J lost 4 bases. The CDR3 loop reads CASGRDRSTEAFF. The CDR3, as DNA: TGTGCCAGCGGACGGGACAGGAGCACTGAAGCTTTCTTT.